These 28 T cell receptor beta chains came from one sample sequenced in a study of T cells in Graves' hyperthyroidism and ophthalmopathy. Template material for amplifying TCR beta CDR3 regions consisted of RNA transcripts. The HTBI primer set was used in a first-round RT-PCR of the TCR CDR3. TCRdb analysed the multiplex PCR reads with MiXCR anew, one entry per CDR3 protein. This sample has a few hundred thousand distinct CDR3 sequences, with approximately 15% found just once. Sequenced sample: blood. These receptors were taken from a woman aged 30 to 39 with Graves' hyperthyroidism.

In this sample, this clonotype turned up many times. The chain employs TRBV20-1 and TRBJ2-1, with a weak D call TRBD2 (5 bases). CDR1 and CDR2 (germline): DFQATT, SNEGSKA (reference sequence). The CDR3 runs 11 residues. Trimming took off 6 bases at V and 10 bases at J, with 13 bases between the two ends. CDR3 DNA sequence: TGCAGTGCCAGCTGGGAGCGGGAGCAGTTCTTC. Amino acid sequence: CSASWEREQFF.

This clonotype was detected many times. This chain uses TRBV7-9 with TRBJ1-5, with D maybe TRBD1 (6 bases). The CDR3 sequence is 14 residues long. V lost 2 bases, J lost 11 bases, and 16 bases lay in between. Germline V gene data show CDR1 as SEHNR and CDR2 as FQNEAQ (reference sequence). DNA of the CDR3: TGTGCCAGCAGCTTAAACAGGGTGCCTTCAGCCCAGCATTTT. Protein product: CASSLNRVPSAQHF.

This clonotype was found many times. V is TRBV7-6 and J is TRBJ2-1, with 10 positions matching TRBD2. Losses at the gene ends were 5 bases for V and 7 bases for J; bases not matched to a gene: 8. CDR1 and CDR2 (germline): SGHVS, FNYEAQ. This CDR3 contains 15 residues. CDR3 sequence reads: CASSRLAGAMNEQFF. The CDR3 nucleotides read TGTGCCAGCAGCCGTCTAGCGGGAGCGATGAATGAGCAGTTCTTC. The variable domain in full, with the rest retrieved from reference TRBV7-6 and TRBJ2-1, is GAGVSQSPRYKVTKRGQDVALRCDPISGHVSLYWYRQALGQGPEFLTYFNYEAQQDKSGLPNDRFSAERPEGSISTLTIQRTEQRDSAMYRCASSRLAGAMNEQFFGPGTRLTVL.

This clonotype has at least ten counts. The rearrangement uses TRBV3-1 and TRBJ1-5; D may be TRBD1 (6 bases). CDR3 length: 13 residues. Germline-derived CDR1 and CDR2 are LGHDT and YNNKEL (reference sequence). Trimming cost V 4 bases and J 4 bases, with 8 bases left between them. The CDR3 DNA is TGTGCCAGCAGCCCAGGGGCGAATCAGCCCCAGCATTTT. Translating it yields CASSPGANQPQHF. Using reference TRBV3-1 and TRBJ1-5 for the parts outside the CDR3, the full variable domain is DTAVSQTPKYLVTQMGNDKSIKCEQNLGHDTMYWYKQDSKKFLKIMFSYNNKELIINETVPNRFSPKSPDKAHLNLHINSLELGDSAVYFCASSPGANQPQHFGDGTRLSIL.

A few counts support this clonotype. The chain joins TRBV28 to TRBJ1-3, with D unresolved. The CDR3 extends over 15 amino acids. Per the germline V gene, CDR1 is MDHEN and CDR2 is SYDVKM. Trimming stripped 5 bases from V and 0 bases from J, with 11 bases between. The DNA for the CDR3 is TGTGCCAGCAGTCCCCGCCATAGCTCTGGAAACACCATATATTTT. This translates into CASSPRHSSGNTIYF.

Worth noting for this clonotype: A read error may be the cause here, since a much bigger clone is one base away. The chain joins TRBV2 to TRBJ1-2; D possibly corresponds to TRBD1 (5 bases). Germline lookup yields CDR1 SNHLY and CDR2 FYNNEI. The CDR3 is 15 residues long. The CDR3 sequence is CAGSDTGQENYGYTF. The DNA of the CDR3 is TGTGCCGGCAGTGATACAGGTCAGGAGAACTATGGCTACACCTTC.

This clonotype turned up a few times. This chain links TRBV6-1 with TRBJ2-6, with 9 bases that match TRBD2. Germline V lookup: CDR1 MNHNS, CDR2 SASEGT. V was pared by 5 bases and J by 0 bases, with 8 bases of the junction left unmatched. The CDR3 is 18 residues long. Written as DNA, the CDR3 is TGTGCCAGCAGTTCCGGACTAGCGAGCCTCTCTGGGGCCAACGTCCTGACTTTC. Translation gives CASSSGLASLSGANVLTF.

This clonotype was picked up many times. This sequence joins TRBV12-3 or TRBV12-4 and TRBJ1-1; 10 bases fit TRBD1. V lost 6 bases, J lost 0 bases, and 16 bases stayed unmatched. This CDR3 is built from 19 residues. Here the CDR3 reads CASRPGQGIRWAMNTEAFF. CDR3 nucleotide sequence: TGTGCCAGCAGACCGGGACAGGGGATCAGGTGGGCCATGAACACTGAAGCTTTCTTT.

The rearrangement joins TRBV6-2 or TRBV6-3 to TRBJ2-5, with TRBD2 identical over 9 bases. The V segment lost 10 bases and the J segment 4 bases; nucleotides outside the gene matches: 13. The CDR3 has 15 amino acids. Germline V gives CDR1 MNHEY, CDR2 SVGEGT. CDR3 in amino acids: CATRPGLAFLETQYF. As DNA, the CDR3 is TGTGCCACCCGGCCGGGACTAGCTTTTTTAGAGACCCAGTACTTC.

CDR3 sequence (DNA): TGTGCCAGCAGTTACGGGGGGAGGCAGGGGGTTGGAGAGACCCAGTACTTC. Translation gives CASSYGGRQGVGETQYF. The V gene is TRBV6-2 or TRBV6-3, the J gene TRBJ2-5, with a tentative D call TRBD1 (7 bases). This CDR3 contains 17 residues. Trimming removed 2 bases at V and 4 bases at J, with 20 bases between. The V gene's germline CDR1 is MNHEY and CDR2 SVGEGT.

The table lists this clonotype with a few counts. The chain has TRBV20-1 and TRBJ1-5; D is undetermined. Trimming stripped 5 bases from V and 3 bases from J, with 14 bases between. The CDR3 sequence is 14 residues long. Germline CDR1 and CDR2: DFQATT and SNEGSKA (reference sequence). The CDR3 sequence: CSAGRSGINQPQHF. The CDR3 nucleotides are TGCAGTGCTGGGCGCTCTGGGATCAATCAGCCCCAGCATTTT.

This rearrangement joins TRBV3-1 to TRBJ1-6, with 7 positions matching TRBD1. V was pared by 3 bases and J by 4 bases, with 0 bases of the junction left unmatched. CDR3 length: 14 residues. In germline, CDR1 is LGHDT, CDR2 YNNKEL (reference sequence). CDR3 in amino acids: CASSQDRYNSPLHF. CDR3 coding DNA: TGTGCCAGCAGCCAGGACAGGTATAATTCACCCCTCCACTTT.

The chain links TRBV27 to TRBJ2-2; TRBD1 agrees at 7 bases. The CDR3 totals 15 residues. Losses at the gene ends were 5 bases for V and 1 base for J; bases not matched to a gene: 4. Germline V gene lookup returns CDR1 MNHEY and CDR2 SMNVEV (reference sequence). The CDR3, as DNA: TGTGCCAGCAGTGGATGGACAGGGAACACCGGGGAGCTGTTTTTT. Translation: CASSGWTGNTGELFF.

This clonotype has ten or more counts. This chain joins TRBV7-2 and TRBJ2-7; D gene ambiguous. Germline CDR1 and CDR2: SGHTA and FQGNSA. Trimming cost V 2 bases and J 7 bases, with 9 bases left between them. The CDR3 spans 12 residues. CDR3 in amino acids: CASSLLGLEQYF. CDR3 DNA: TGTGCCAGCAGCTTATTAGGGCTTGAGCAGTACTTC.

This clonotype showed up many times. The chain joins TRBV3-1 to TRBJ1-4; TRBD1 is a possible D gene (5 bases). In germline, CDR1 is LGHDT, CDR2 YNNKEL (reference sequence). The CDR3 totals 14 residues. The V and J ends lost 1 base and 6 bases respectively, with 9 bases between them. CDR3 DNA sequence: TGTGCCAGCAGCCAAGCAGGGCGGGATGAAAAACTGTTTTTT. This sequence encodes CASSQAGRDEKLFF.

This clonotype was picked up many times. The chain uses TRBV7-6 and TRBJ1-4; weak D call: TRBD1 (6 bases). Germline V CDR1 and CDR2: SGHVS, FNYEAQ. The CDR3 extends over 13 amino acids. V dropped 5 bases and J dropped 5 bases, with 9 bases sitting between them. As DNA, the CDR3 is TGTGCCAGCAGCGAAACAGGGAATGAAAAACTGTTTTTT. Residues: CASSETGNEKLFF.

This clonotype was found a few times. V and J are TRBV5-6 and TRBJ1-2, with a tentative D call TRBD1 (5 bases). The CDR3 totals 14 residues. The V end was cut by 1 base, the J end by 3 bases, with 10 bases between. CDR1 SGHDT and CDR2 YYEEEE come from the germline V gene. CDR3 coding DNA: TGTGCCAGCAGCTTGATCGGGGGGGACTATGGCTACACCTTC. This translates into CASSLIGGDYGYTF.

The V gene is TRBV5-1, the J gene TRBJ2-1; TRBD2 might be the D (6 bases). The CDR3 has 13 residues. V gave up 2 bases and J gave up 6 bases, with 9 bases separating them. From germline, CDR1 is SGHRS and CDR2 YFSETQ. The CDR3 protein is CASSFSGFNEQFF. The CDR3 DNA is TGCGCCAGCAGCTTTAGCGGCTTCAATGAGCAGTTCTTC.

V usage is TRBV4-1 and J usage is TRBJ2-1, with D possibly matching TRBD2 (5 bases). The CDR3 sequence is 15 residues long. The germline V gene has CDR1 MGHRA and CDR2 YSYEKL. Trimming cost V 0 bases and J 3 bases, with 9 bases left between them. CDR3 in DNA: TGCGCCAGCAGCCAAGATTGGGAGTTCTACAATGAGCAGTTCTTC. This translates into CASSQDWEFYNEQFF.

The chain recombines TRBV6-1 with TRBJ1-5, with D possibly TRBD1 on 5 matching bases. Germline V gene sequence: CDR1 MNHNS, CDR2 SASEGT. Between the trimmed V and J ends, which lost 2 bases and 3 bases, there was a span of 8 bases. CDR3 length equals 14 residues. CDR3 sequence (DNA): TGTGCCAGCAGTGAACAGGGTCTCAATCAGCCCCAGCATTTT. Protein: CASSEQGLNQPQHF.

This clonotype was detected ten times or more. The gene calls are TRBV12-3 or TRBV12-4 and TRBJ2-5, with 7 bases aligning to TRBD1. This CDR3 comprises 16 residues. With V trimmed by 6 bases and J by 0 bases, 10 bases remained unmatched. This CDR3 reads CASSHHRGLYQETQYF. As DNA, the CDR3 is TGTGCCAGCAGCCATCACAGGGGCCTGTACCAAGAGACCCAGTACTTC.

This clonotype was seen more than once but under ten times. The rearrangement joins TRBV15 to TRBJ2-7, with D perhaps given as TRBD1 or TRBD2 (5 bases each). Germline CDR1 and CDR2: LNHNV and YYDKDF (reference sequence). The CDR3 contains 14 residues. The germline V and J ends were trimmed by 8 bases and 2 bases, with 16 bases remaining between them. The CDR3 loop reads CATQGLGDTYEQYF. Here the CDR3 DNA reads TGTGCCACCCAGGGTCTGGGGGATACCTACGAGCAGTACTTC. Full variable domain (remainder filled in from reference TRBV15 and TRBJ2-7): DAMVIQNPRYQVTQFGKPVTLSCSQTLNHNVMYWYQQKSSQAPKLLFHYYDKDFNNEADTPDNFQSRRPNTSFCFLDIRSPGLGDTAMYLCATQGLGDTYEQYFGPGTRLTVT.

This clonotype was recorded a few times. The chain employs TRBV3-1 and TRBJ2-1; D possibly matches TRBD1 or TRBD2 (5 bases each). Germline CDR1 is LGHDT and CDR2 is YNNKEL (reference sequence). The CDR3 consists of 16 residues. V was cut by 2 bases and J by 8 bases, with 19 bases left in between. CDR3 DNA sequence: TGTGCCAGCAGCCAACCCGAGAGGGACGCCCCGGATGAGCAGTTCTTC. Translating gives CASSQPERDAPDEQFF.

This clonotype was seen a handful of times. The chain carries TRBV7-2 and TRBJ2-1, with TRBD2 matching 10 bases. The CDR3 loop spans 15 amino acids. Trimming at V came to 2 bases and at J to 7 bases, leaving 5 bases not matched to a gene. Per germline, CDR1 SGHTA and CDR2 FQGNSA. CDR3 nucleotides: TGTGCCAGCAGCTTAATCACTAGCGGGATTAATGAGCAGTTCTTC. Translated, it gives CASSLITSGINEQFF.

This chain links TRBV7-9 with TRBJ2-1; no firm D call. V was shortened by 5 bases and J by 5 bases, with 10 bases between the two germline ends. Germline V gene sequence: CDR1 SEHNR, CDR2 FQNEAQ (reference sequence). The CDR3 contains 13 residues. The CDR3, as DNA: TGTGCCAGCAGCCTCTTGCTTCACAATGAGCAGTTCTTC. Translation: CASSLLLHNEQFF. The full variable domain, its missing parts supplied by reference TRBV7-9 and TRBJ2-1, is DTGVSQNPRHKITKRGQNVTFRCDPISEHNRLYWYRQTLGQGPEFLTYFQNEAQLEKSRLLSDRFSAERPKGSFSTLEIQRTEQGDSAMYLCASSLLLHNEQFFGPGTRLTVL.

This clonotype was counted many times. V gene TRBV12-3 or TRBV12-4 combines with J gene TRBJ1-2; no firm D call. Trimming took off 3 bases at V and 3 bases at J, with 8 bases between the two ends. The CDR3 is made up of 13 amino acids. The CDR3 loop is CASSFGLHYGYTF. The CDR3 coding sequence is TGTGCCAGCAGTTTCGGGCTGCACTATGGCTACACCTTC.

The chain combines TRBV7-9 with TRBJ2-1; D is unclear. The germline CDR1 and CDR2 sequences are SEHNR and FQNEAQ (reference sequence). The V gene lost 5 bases and the J gene lost 2 bases, with 13 bases spanning the gap. This CDR3 is built from 15 residues. In DNA, the CDR3 is TGTGCCAGCAGCATTAAGCAGACGACCTACAATGAGCAGTTCTTC. It yields the protein CASSIKQTTYNEQFF.

The chain's CDR3 is CASSRASAVSYEQYF. The CDR3 coding sequence is TGTGCCAGCAGTCGCGCTAGCGCCGTATCCTACGAGCAGTACTTC. The J gene is TRBJ2-7, the V gene TRBV6-1, with D possibly TRBD2 on 6 matching bases. The V and J ends lost 5 bases and 1 base respectively, with 15 bases between them. The germline CDR1 and CDR2 sequences are MNHNS and SASEGT. The CDR3 loop spans 15 amino acids.